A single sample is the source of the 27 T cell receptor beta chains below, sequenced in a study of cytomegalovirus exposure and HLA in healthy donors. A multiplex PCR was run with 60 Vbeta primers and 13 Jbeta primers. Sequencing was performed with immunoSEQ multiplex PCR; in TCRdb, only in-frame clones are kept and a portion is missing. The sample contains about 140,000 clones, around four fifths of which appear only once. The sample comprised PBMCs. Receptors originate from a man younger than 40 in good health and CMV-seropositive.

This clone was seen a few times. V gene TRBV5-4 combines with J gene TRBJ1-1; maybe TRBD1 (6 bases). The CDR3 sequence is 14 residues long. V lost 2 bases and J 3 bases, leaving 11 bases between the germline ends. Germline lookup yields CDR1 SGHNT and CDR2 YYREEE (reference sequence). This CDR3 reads CASSLGGGYTEAFF. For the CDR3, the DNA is TGTGCCAGCAGCTTAGGGGGGGGATACACTGAAGCTTTCTTT.

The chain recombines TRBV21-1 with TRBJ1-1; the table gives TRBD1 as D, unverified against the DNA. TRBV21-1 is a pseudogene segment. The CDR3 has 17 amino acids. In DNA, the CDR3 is TGTGCCAGCAGCAAACCACCGGGACAGCCTATGAACACTGAAGCTTTCTTT. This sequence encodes CASSKPPGQPMNTEAFF.

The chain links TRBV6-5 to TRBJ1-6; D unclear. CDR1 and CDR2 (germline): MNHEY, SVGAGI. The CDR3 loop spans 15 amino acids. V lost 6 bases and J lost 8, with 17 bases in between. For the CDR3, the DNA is TGTGCCAGCAGGTCCTTGCTAAGTTTACATTCACCCCTCCACTTT. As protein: CASRSLLSLHSPLHF.

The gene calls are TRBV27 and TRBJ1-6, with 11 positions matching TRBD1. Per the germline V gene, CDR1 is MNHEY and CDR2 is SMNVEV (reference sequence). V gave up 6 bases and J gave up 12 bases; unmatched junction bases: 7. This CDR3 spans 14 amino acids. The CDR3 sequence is CASSPGQGVGPLHF. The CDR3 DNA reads TGTGCCAGCAGCCCGGGACAGGGGGTTGGACCCCTCCACTTT.

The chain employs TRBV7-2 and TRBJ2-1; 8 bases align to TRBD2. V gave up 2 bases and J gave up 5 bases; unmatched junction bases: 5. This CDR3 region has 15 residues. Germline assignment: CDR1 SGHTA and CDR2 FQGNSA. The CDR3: CASSLQGTSNNEQFF. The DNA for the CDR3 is TGTGCCAGCAGCTTACAGGGGACTAGTAACAATGAGCAGTTCTTC.

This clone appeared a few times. The CDR3 region is CASSSPTGGGNTIYF. CDR3 bases: TGTGCCAGCAGTTCTCCGACAGGGGGTGGAAACACCATATATTTT. The chain uses TRBV28 and TRBJ1-3, with 9 bases that match TRBD1. Trimming took 4 bases from V and 3 from J; bases not matched to a gene: 4. The CDR3 spans 15 residues. CDR1 and CDR2 from the germline V gene are MDHEN and SYDVKM.

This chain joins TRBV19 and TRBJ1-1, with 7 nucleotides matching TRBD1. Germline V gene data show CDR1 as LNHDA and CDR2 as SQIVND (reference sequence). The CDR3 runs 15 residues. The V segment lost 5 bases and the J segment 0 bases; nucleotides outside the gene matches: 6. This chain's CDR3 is CASSLTGVMNTEAFF. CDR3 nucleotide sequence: TGTGCCAGTAGTCTTACAGGGGTTATGAACACTGAAGCTTTCTTT.

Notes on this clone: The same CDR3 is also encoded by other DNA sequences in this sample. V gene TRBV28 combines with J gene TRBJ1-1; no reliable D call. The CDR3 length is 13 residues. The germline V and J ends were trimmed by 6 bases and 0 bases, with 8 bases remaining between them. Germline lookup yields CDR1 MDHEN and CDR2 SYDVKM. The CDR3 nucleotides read TGTGCCAGCAGCCGGGGTGTGAACACTGAAGCTTTCTTT. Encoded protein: CASSRGVNTEAFF.

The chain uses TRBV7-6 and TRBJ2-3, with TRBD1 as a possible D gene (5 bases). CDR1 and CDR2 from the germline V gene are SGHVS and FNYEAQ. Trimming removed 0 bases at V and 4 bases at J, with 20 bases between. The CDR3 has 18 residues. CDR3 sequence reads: CASSLAHVGQGTSDTQYF. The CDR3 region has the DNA TGTGCCAGCAGCTTAGCGCATGTAGGGCAGGGAACATCAGATACGCAGTATTTT.

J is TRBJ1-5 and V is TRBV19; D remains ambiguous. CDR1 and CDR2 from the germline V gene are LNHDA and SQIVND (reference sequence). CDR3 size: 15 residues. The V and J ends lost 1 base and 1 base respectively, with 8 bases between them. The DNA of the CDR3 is TGTGCCAGTAGTATAGTCAGAACGAGCAATCAGCCCCAGCATTTT. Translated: CASSIVRTSNQPQHF.

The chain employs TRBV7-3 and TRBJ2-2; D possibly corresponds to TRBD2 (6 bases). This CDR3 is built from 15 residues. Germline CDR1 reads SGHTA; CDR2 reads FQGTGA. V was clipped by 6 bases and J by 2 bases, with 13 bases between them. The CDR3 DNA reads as TGTGCCAGCAGAAGGGAGGCGGTAAACACCGGGGAGCTGTTTTTT. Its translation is CASRREAVNTGELFF.

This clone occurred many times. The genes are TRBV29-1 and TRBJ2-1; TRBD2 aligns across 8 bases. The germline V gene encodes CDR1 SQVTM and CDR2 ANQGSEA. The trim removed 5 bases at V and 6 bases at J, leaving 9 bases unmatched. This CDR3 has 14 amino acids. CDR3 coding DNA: TGCAGCGTTCAAGGCCTAGCGGGTACCAATGAGCAGTTCTTC. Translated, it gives CSVQGLAGTNEQFF.

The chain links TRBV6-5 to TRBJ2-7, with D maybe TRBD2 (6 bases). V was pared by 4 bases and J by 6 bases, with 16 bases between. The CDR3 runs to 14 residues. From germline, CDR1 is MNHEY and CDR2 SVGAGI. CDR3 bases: TGTGCCAGCAGTTCTTTCACTAGCCGGGGCGAGCAGTACTTC. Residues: CASSSFTSRGEQYF.

The CDR3 here is CASSLITGQLSEQYF. The CDR3 coding sequence is TGCGCCAGCAGCTTGATTACCGGACAACTCTCCGAGCAGTACTTC. The genes are TRBV5-1 and TRBJ2-7; maybe TRBD1 (5 bases). The CDR3 runs 15 residues. Trimming left V 1 base short and J 6 bases short, with 17 bases between. Germline values: CDR1 SGHRS, CDR2 YFSETQ.

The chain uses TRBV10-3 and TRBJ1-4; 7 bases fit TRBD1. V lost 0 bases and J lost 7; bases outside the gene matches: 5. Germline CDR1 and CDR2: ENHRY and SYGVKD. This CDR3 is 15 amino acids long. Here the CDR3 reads CAISESRGQVEKLFF. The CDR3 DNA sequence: TGTGCCATCAGTGAGTCGAGGGGGCAGGTTGAAAAACTGTTTTTT.

The chain's CDR3 is CASSATSSNEQFF. In nucleotides, the CDR3 is TGTGCCAGCAGCGCTACTAGCAGCAATGAGCAGTTCTTC. This chain links TRBV11-3 with TRBJ2-1, with TRBD2 as a possible D gene (6 bases). Trimming cost V 5 bases and J 6 bases, with 11 bases left between them. Per germline, CDR1 SGHNT and CDR2 YENEEA. The CDR3 length is 13 residues.

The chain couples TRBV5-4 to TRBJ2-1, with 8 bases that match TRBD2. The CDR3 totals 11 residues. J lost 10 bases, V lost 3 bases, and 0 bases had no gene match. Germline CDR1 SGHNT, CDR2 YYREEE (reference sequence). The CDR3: CASSSSGEQFF. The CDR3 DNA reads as TGTGCCAGCAGCTCTAGCGGGGAGCAGTTCTTC.

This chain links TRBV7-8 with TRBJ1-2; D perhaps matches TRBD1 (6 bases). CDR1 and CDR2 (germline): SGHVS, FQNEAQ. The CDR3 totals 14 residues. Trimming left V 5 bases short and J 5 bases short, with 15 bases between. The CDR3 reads CASSLLTGDYGYTF. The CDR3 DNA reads TGTGCCAGCAGCCTGCTGACAGGAGATTATGGCTACACCTTC.

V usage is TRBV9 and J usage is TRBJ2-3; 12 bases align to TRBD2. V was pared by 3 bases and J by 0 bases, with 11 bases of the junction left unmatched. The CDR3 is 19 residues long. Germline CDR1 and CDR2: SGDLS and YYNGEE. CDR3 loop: CASSATSGGFDTSTDTQYF. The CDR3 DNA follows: TGTGCCAGCAGCGCAACTAGCGGGGGGTTCGACACTAGCACAGATACGCAGTATTTT. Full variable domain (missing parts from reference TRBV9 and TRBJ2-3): DSGVTQTPKHLITATGQRVTLRCSPRSGDLSVYWYQQSLDQGLQFLIQYYNGEERAKGNILERFSAQQFPDLHSELNLSSLELGDSALYFCASSATSGGFDTSTDTQYFGPGTRLTVL.

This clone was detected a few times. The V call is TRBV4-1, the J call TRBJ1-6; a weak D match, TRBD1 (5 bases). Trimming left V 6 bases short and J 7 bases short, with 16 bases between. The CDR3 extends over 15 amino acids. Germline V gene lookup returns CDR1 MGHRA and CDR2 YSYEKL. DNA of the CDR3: TGCGCCAGCAGGGGGCCTCCGGGGGGAAATTCACCCCTCCACTTT. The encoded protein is CASRGPPGGNSPLHF.

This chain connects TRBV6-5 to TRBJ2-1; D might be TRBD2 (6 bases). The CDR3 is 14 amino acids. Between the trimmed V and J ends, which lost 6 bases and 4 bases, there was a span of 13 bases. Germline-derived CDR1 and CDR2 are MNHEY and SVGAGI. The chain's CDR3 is CASSPQGGYNEQFF. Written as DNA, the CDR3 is TGTGCCAGCAGCCCTCAGGGAGGATACAATGAGCAGTTCTTC.

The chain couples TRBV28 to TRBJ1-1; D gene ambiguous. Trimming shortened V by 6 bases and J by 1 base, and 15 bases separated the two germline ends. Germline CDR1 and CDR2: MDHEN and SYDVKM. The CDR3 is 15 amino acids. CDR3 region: CASSSGSEGNTEAFF. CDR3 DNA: TGTGCCAGCAGCTCGGGGTCGGAGGGGAACACTGAAGCTTTCTTT.

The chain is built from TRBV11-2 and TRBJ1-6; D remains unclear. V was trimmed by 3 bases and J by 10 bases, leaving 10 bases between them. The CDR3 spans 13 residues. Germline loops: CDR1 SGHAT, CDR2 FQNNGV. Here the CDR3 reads CASSFLDGSPLHF. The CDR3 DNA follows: TGTGCCAGCAGCTTTCTTGACGGGTCACCCCTCCACTTT.

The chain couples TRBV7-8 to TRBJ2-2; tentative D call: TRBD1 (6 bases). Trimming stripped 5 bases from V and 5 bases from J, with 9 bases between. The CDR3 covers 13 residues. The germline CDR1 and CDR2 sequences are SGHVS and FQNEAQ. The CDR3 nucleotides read TGTGCCAGCAGCAGGACAGAAACCGGGGAGCTGTTTTTT. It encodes CASSRTETGELFF.

CDR3: CASSFVQPGNEQFF. In nucleotides, the CDR3 is TGTGCCAGCAGTTTCGTACAGCCAGGGAATGAGCAGTTCTTC. The chain employs TRBV2 and TRBJ2-1; perhaps TRBD1 as D (5 bases). Trimming took 5 bases from V and 7 from J, leaving 15 bases between them. The germline V gene encodes CDR1 SNHLY and CDR2 FYNNEI. The CDR3 covers 14 residues.

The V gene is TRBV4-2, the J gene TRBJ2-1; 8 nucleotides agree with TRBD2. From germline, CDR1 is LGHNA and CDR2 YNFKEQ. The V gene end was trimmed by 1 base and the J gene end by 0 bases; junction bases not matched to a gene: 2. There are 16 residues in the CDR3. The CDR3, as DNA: TGTGCCAGCAGCCAAGGGGGGACTAGCTCCTACAATGAGCAGTTCTTC. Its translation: CASSQGGTSSYNEQFF.

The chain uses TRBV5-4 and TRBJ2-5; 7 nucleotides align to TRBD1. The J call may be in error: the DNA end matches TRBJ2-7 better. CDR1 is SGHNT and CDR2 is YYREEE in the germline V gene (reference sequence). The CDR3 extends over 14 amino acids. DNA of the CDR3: TGTGCCAGCAGCTTGAGGGACAGTCCCTACGAGCAGTACTTC. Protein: CASSLRDSPYEQYF.